This entry concerns a single TCR beta chain. The antigen remains undetermined. The Oncomine TCR Beta short-read assay was applied to DNA of cultured CD4+ T cells. TCRdb reanalysed the PCR reads using MiXCR and keeps one entry per CDR3 protein. The table has roughly 14,000 distinct CDR3 sequences, 40% to 50% seen once. This CDR3 region has 15 residues. V was cut by 4 bases and J by 0 bases, with 10 bases left in between. CDR1 is LNHDA, CDR2 SQIVND, per germline (reference sequence). Noted treatment: roughly 10-day PBMC culture with coronavirus spike peptide pools or control peptides (ViraFEST assay). TCR sequencing followed the expansion of antigen-specific T cells with peptide pools in ViraFEST. The data were obtained in a study of vaccination and CD4 T cells after COVID-19. On the study more broadly: Two Hispanic individuals were among six male and four female convalescent patients.

The V and J genes are TRBV19 and TRBJ2-1; possibly TRBD2 for D (5 bases). Material: cultured CD4+ T cells from blood, obtained after SARS-CoV-2 vaccination. This clonotype was obtained from a human donor with COVID-19. CDR3 sequence (DNA): TGTGCCAGTAGTAGACGGGGTAGCTCCTACAATGAGCAGTTCTTC. This gives the protein CASSRRGSSYNEQFF.